This T cell receptor (beta chain) was recorded in a study of blood T cell repertoires in COVID-19. Across the study: The United States, Italy and Spain provided the acute and convalescent COVID-19 samples. PBMCs, B-cell-depleted T cells, or T cells were the source of the cDNA or gDNA that made up the material.

The CDR3 covers 14 residues. V lost 0 bases, J lost 5 bases, and 8 bases lay in between. The repertoire was sequenced with immunoSEQ multiplex PCR; TCRdb's copy has only in-frame clones and lacks some. The sample shows a few hundred thousand clones, over 70% of them seen only once. The gene calls are TRBV23-1 and TRBJ2-1; D unresolved. TRBV23-1 is identified as an open reading frame with a role that is uncertain. Sequenced: peripheral blood. The receptor's source is a woman in her sixties or seventies with COVID-19, enrolled during active disease. CDR3 region: CASSQSGSNNEQFF. In nucleotides, the CDR3 is TGCGCCAGCAGTCAATCGGGCTCGAACAATGAGCAGTTCTTC.